These 6 T cell receptor beta chains originate from one sample sequenced in a study of blood T cell repertoires in COVID-19. Profiled with immunoSEQ multiplex PCR; TCRdb holds only in-frame clones, not every one. This sample has about 130,000 clones, with around nine tenths found just once. What was sequenced was peripheral blood. The receptor source for this set is a woman between 65 and 79 years old with COVID-19, enrolled during active disease.

This clone has only one observation. The chain is built from TRBV9 and TRBJ2-1; TRBD2 matches at 15 bases. Germline-derived CDR1 and CDR2 are SGDLS and YYNGEE. CDR3 length: 18 amino acids. J gave up 3 bases and V 4 bases, and 8 bases lay outside the gene matches. CDR3 residues: CASSPGTSGGKDYNEQFF. For the CDR3, the DNA is TGTGCCAGCAGCCCCGGGACTAGCGGGGGGAAAGACTACAATGAGCAGTTCTTC.

J is TRBJ2-7 and V is TRBV11-2; no clear D gene. This CDR3 has 13 amino acids. The germline V gene has CDR1 SGHAT and CDR2 FQNNGV. Between the trimmed V and J ends, which lost 6 bases and 1 base, there was a span of 10 bases. Here the CDR3 reads CASSQVQSYEQYF. DNA for the CDR3: TGTGCCAGCAGTCAGGTGCAATCCTACGAGCAGTACTTC.

This chain links TRBV19 with TRBJ1-1, with a tentative D call TRBD1 (6 bases). CDR1 is LNHDA and CDR2 is SQIVND in the germline V gene (reference sequence). This CDR3 region has 15 residues. V was cut by 7 bases and J by 5 bases, with 20 bases left in between. The CDR3 region is CASTSPARGRTEAFF. Written as DNA, the CDR3 is TGTGCCAGTACCTCACCCGCCAGGGGTCGGACTGAAGCTTTCTTT.

This chain uses TRBV30 with TRBJ1-5; D not certain. V gave up 2 bases and J gave up 4 bases, with 12 bases separating them. The CDR3 contains 14 residues. Germline values: CDR1 GTSNPN, CDR2 SVGIG (reference sequence). This CDR3 is CAWSTFRGNQPQHF. The CDR3 DNA is TGTGCCTGGAGTACCTTTCGGGGAAATCAGCCCCAGCATTTT.

On this clone itself: This may come from a read error, since a much larger clone is one base off. Within the sample, other DNA sequences also encode this same CDR3. The V call is TRBV29-1, the J call TRBJ2-5; TRBD2 matches at 8 bases. This CDR3 is 14 amino acids long. Germline V lookup: CDR1 SQVTM, CDR2 ANQGSEA. The CDR3 loop reads CRVGGPGGGETQYF. The CDR3 nucleotides are TGCAGGGTGGGGGGACCGGGGGGGGGAGAGACCCAGTACTTC.

This chain connects TRBV7-8 to TRBJ1-6, with TRBD1 matching 8 bases. This CDR3 region has 15 residues. Germline-derived CDR1 and CDR2 are SGHVS and FQNEAQ. Losses at the gene ends were 5 bases for V and 8 bases for J; bases not matched to a gene: 8. CDR3 region: CASSAKDRVYSPLHF. The CDR3, as DNA: TGTGCCAGCAGCGCCAAGGACAGGGTTTATTCACCCCTCCACTTT.